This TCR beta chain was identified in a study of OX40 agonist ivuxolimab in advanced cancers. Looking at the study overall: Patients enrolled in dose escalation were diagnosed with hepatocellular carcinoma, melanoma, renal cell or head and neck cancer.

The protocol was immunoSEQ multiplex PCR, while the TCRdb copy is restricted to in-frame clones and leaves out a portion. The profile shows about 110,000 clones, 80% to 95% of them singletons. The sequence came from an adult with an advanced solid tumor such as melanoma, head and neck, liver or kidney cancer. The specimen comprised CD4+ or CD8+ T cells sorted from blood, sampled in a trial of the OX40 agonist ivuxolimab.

CDR3 region: CASSLVGSSGANVLTF. The CDR3 DNA reads as TGCGCCAGCAGCTTGGTCGGGAGCTCTGGGGCCAACGTCCTGACTTTC. The chain uses TRBV5-1 and TRBJ2-6; weak D call: TRBD2 (6 bases). The CDR3 has 16 amino acids. Per germline, CDR1 SGHRS and CDR2 YFSETQ. Between the trimmed V and J ends, which lost 0 bases and 0 bases, there was a span of 7 bases. Full variable domain (remainder filled in from reference TRBV5-1 and TRBJ2-6): KAGVTQTPRYLIKTRGQQVTLSCSPISGHRSVSWYQQTPGQGLQFLFEYFSETQRNKGNFPGRFSGRQFSNSRSEMNVSTLELGDSALYLCASSLVGSSGANVLTFGAGSRLTVL.